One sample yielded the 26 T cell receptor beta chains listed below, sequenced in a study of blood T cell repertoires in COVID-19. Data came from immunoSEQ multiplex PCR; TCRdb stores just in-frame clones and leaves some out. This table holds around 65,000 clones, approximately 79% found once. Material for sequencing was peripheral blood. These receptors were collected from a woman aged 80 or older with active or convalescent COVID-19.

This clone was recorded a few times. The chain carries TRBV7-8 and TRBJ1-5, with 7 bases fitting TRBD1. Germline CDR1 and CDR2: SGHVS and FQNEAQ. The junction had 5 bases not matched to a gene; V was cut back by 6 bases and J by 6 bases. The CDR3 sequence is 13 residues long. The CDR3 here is CASSSDRTQPQHF. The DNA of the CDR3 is TGTGCCAGCAGTTCGGACAGGACTCAGCCCCAGCATTTT.

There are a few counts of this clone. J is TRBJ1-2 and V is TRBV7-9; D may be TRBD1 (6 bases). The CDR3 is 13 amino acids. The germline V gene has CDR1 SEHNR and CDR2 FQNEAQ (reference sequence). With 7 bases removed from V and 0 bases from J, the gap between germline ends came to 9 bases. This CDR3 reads CASNGQSNYGYTF. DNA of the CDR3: TGTGCCAGCAACGGACAGTCTAACTATGGCTACACCTTC.

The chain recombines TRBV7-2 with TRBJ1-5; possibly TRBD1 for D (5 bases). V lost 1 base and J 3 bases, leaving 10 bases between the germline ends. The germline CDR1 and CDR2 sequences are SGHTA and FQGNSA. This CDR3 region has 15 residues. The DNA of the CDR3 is TGTGCCAGCAGCTTAGGTCGACAGCCCAATCAGCCCCAGCATTTT. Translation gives CASSLGRQPNQPQHF.

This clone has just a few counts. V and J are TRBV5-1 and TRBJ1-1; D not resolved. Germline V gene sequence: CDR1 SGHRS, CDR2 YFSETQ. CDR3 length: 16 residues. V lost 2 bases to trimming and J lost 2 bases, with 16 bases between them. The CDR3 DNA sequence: TGCGCCAGCAGCTTCCGGAGCCCCGGGAGCAACACTGAAGCTTTCTTT. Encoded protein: CASSFRSPGSNTEAFF. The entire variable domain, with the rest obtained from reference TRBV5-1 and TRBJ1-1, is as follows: KAGVTQTPRYLIKTRGQQVTLSCSPISGHRSVSWYQQTPGQGLQFLFEYFSETQRNKGNFPGRFSGRQFSNSRSEMNVSTLELGDSALYLCASSFRSPGSNTEAFFGQGTRLTVV.

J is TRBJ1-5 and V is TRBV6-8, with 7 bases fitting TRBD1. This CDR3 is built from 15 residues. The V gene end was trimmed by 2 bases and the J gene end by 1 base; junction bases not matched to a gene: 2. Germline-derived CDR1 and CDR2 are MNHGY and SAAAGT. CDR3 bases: TGTGCCAGCAGTTACGGGACAGTCAGCAATCAGCCCCAGCATTTT. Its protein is CASSYGTVSNQPQHF.

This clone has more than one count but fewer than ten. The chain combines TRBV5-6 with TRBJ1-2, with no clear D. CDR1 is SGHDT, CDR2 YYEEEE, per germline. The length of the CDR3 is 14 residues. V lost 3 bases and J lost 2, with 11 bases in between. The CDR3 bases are TGTGCCAGCAGCTGGGCGGGAGGGAACTATGGCTACACCTTC. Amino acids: CASSWAGGNYGYTF.

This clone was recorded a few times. The CDR3 region is CATRSAHNEKLFF. DNA of the CDR3: TGTGCCACCAGATCTGCGCATAATGAAAAACTGTTTTTT. The V gene is TRBV6-5, the J gene TRBJ1-4; D is ambiguous. Germline-derived CDR1 and CDR2 are MNHEY and SVGAGI. The V gene lost 10 bases and the J gene lost 4 bases, with 13 bases spanning the gap. This CDR3 is built from 13 residues.

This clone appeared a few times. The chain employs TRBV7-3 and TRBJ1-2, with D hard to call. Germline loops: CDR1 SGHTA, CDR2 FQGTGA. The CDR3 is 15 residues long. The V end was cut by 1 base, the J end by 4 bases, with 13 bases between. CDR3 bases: TGTGCCAGCAGCTTAAACCCAGGCGCCGCCTATGGCTACACCTTC. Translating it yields CASSLNPGAAYGYTF.

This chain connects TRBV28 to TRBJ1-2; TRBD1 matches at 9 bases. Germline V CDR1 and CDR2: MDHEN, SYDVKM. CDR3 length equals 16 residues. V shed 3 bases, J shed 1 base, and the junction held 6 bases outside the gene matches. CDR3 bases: TGTGCCAGCAGTTTCTTCCGGGACAGGGTTAACTATGGCTACACCTTC. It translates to CASSFFRDRVNYGYTF.

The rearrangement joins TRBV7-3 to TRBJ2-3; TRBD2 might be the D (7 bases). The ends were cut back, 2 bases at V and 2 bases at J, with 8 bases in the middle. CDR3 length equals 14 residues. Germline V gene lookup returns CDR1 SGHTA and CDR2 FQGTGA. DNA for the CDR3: TGTGCCAGCAGCTTAGCGGGGGCCACAGATACGCAGTATTTT. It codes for CASSLAGATDTQYF.

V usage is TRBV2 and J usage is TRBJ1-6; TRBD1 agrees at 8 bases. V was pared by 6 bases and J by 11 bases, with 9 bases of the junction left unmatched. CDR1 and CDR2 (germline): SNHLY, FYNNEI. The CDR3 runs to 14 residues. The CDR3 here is CASSVDRGGAPLHF. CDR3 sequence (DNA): TGTGCCAGCAGCGTCGACAGGGGAGGGGCACCCCTCCACTTT.

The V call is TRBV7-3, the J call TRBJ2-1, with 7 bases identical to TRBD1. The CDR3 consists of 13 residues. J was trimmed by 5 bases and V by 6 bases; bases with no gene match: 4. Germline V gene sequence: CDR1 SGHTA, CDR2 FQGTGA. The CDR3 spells CASSRGPNNEQFF. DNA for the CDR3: TGTGCCAGCAGTAGGGGGCCCAACAATGAGCAGTTCTTC.

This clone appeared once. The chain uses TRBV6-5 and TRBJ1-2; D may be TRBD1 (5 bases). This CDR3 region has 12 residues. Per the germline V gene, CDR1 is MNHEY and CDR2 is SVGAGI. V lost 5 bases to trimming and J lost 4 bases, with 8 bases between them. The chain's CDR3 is CASSIDSYGYTF. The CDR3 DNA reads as TGTGCCAGCAGTATCGACAGCTATGGCTACACCTTC.

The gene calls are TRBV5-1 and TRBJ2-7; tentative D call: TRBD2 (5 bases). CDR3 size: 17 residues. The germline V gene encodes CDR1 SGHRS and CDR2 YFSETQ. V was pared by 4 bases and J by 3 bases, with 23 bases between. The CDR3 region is CASSDPQSGLPLYEQYF. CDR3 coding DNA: TGCGCCAGCAGCGACCCCCAATCAGGACTTCCCCTCTACGAGCAGTACTTC.

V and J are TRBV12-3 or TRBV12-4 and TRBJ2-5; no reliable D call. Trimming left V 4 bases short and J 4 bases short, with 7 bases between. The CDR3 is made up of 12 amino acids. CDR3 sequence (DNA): TGTGCCAGCAGTTCTACGGTAGAGACCCAGTACTTC. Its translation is CASSSTVETQYF.

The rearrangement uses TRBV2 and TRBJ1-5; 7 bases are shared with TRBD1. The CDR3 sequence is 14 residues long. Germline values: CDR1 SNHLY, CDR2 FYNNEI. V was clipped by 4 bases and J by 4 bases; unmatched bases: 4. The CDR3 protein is CASSGTGRNQPQHF. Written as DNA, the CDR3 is TGTGCCAGCAGTGGGACAGGCCGAAATCAGCCCCAGCATTTT.

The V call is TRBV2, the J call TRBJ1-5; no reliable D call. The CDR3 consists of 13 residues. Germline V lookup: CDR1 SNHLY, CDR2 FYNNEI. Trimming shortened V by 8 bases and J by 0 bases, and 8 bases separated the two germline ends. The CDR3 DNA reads TGTGCCAGCCAGGATTATAGCAATCAGCCCCAGCATTTT. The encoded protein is CASQDYSNQPQHF.

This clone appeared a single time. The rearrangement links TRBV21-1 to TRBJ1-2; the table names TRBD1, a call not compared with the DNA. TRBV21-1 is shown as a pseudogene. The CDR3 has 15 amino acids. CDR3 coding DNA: TGTGCCGGTCCTCTTACGCCGGGACAGGGGAATGGCTACACCTTC. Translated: CAGPLTPGQGNGYTF.

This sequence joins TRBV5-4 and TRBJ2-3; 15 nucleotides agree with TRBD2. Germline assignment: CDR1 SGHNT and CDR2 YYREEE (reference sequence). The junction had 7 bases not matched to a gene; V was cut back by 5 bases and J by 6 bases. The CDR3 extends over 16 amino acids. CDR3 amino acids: CASSPGLAGGADTQYF. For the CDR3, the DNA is TGTGCCAGCAGTCCGGGACTAGCGGGGGGTGCGGATACGCAGTATTTT.

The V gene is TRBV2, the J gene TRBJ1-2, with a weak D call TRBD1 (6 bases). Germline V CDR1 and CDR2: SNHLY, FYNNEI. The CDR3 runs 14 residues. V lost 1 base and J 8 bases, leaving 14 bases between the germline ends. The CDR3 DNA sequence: TGTGCCAGCAGTGAAGTGAGACAGGTGGGCGGCTACACCTTC. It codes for CASSEVRQVGGYTF.

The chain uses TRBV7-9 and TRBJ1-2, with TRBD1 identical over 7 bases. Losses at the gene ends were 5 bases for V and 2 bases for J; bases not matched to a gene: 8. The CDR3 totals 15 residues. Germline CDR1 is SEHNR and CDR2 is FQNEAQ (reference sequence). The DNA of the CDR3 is TGTGCCAGCAGCCTAACAGGGGAGAGGAACTATGGCTACACCTTC. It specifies CASSLTGERNYGYTF.

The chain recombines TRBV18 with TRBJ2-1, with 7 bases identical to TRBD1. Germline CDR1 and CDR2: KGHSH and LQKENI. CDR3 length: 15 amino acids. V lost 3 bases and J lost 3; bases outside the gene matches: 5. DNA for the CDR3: TGTGCCAGCTCACCTGAGGGGGCCCTCTACAATGAGCAGTTCTTC. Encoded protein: CASSPEGALYNEQFF.

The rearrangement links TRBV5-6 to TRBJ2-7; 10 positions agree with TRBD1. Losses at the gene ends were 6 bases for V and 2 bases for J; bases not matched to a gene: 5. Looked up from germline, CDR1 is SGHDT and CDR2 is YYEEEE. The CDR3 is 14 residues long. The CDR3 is CASTGGTGAYEQYF. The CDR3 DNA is TGTGCCAGCACTGGGGGGACAGGGGCCTACGAGCAGTACTTC. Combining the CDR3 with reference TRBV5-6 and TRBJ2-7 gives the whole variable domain DAGVTQSPTHLIKTRGQQVTLRCSPKSGHDTVSWYQQALGQGPQFIFQYYEEEERQRGNFPDRFSGHQFPNYSSELNVNALLLGDSALYLCASTGGTGAYEQYFGPGTRLTVT.

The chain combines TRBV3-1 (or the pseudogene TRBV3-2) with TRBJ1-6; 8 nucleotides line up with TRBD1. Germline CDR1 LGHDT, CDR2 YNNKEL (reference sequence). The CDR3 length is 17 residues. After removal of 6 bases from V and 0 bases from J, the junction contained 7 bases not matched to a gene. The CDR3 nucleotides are TGTGCCAGCAGTGGGACAGGACTTAGCTCCTATAATTCACCCCTCCACTTT. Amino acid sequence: CASSGTGLSSYNSPLHF.

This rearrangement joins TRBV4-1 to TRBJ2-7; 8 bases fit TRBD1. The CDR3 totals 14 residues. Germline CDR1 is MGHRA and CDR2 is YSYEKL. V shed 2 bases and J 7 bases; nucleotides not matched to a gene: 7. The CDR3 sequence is CASSQIGQGREQYF. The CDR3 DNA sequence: TGCGCCAGCAGCCAAATCGGACAGGGAAGGGAGCAGTACTTC.

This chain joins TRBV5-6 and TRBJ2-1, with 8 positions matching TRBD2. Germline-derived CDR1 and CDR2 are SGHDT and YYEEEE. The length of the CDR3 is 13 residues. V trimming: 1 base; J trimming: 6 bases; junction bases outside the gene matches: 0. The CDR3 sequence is CASSLTSGNEQFF. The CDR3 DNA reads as TGTGCCAGCAGCTTGACTAGCGGCAATGAGCAGTTCTTC.